These 27 T cell receptor beta chains share one sample of origin, sequenced in a study of T cells in tuberculosis (dated by TCRdb to 2017 to 2018). The protocol used for the library was the immunoSEQ multiplex PCR assay. TCRdb stores this immuneACCESS table with in-frame sequences only. Part of the clones is absent; in the studies checked, under half of the shortfall reflects unresolved V genes, and no reason is known for the rest. The sample table records 30,000 to 35,000 clones; roughly nine tenths of these occur just once. The ten top clones hold roughly 2.4% of the sample. Material: PBMCs. These receptors came from a donor aged 10 to 29 with latent tuberculosis or without tuberculosis infection.

The chain joins TRBV27 to TRBJ1-5; D call uncertain. CDR1 MNHEY and CDR2 SMNVEV come from the germline V gene (reference sequence). The CDR3 sequence is 13 residues long. V lost 0 bases and J lost 5, with 5 bases in between. The CDR3 DNA sequence: TGTGCCAGCAGTTTATCCCGGGATCAGCCCCAGCATTTT. This sequence encodes CASSLSRDQPQHF.

The chain links TRBV5-1 to TRBJ2-5; D remains unclear. The CDR3 spans 13 residues. CDR1 is SGHRS and CDR2 is YFSETQ in the germline V gene. V was trimmed by 4 bases and J by 2 bases, leaving 9 bases between them. The CDR3 DNA sequence: TGCGCCAGCAGCAAGACTCCTCAAGAGACCCAGTACTTC. Translated, it gives CASSKTPQETQYF.

This chain connects TRBV4-2 to TRBJ1-2; 7 bases are a match to TRBD1. Unmatched junction bases numbered 7, after V lost 2 bases and J lost 4 bases. The CDR3 contains 15 residues. Germline V gene data show CDR1 as LGHNA and CDR2 as YNFKEQ. CDR3 sequence: CASSQRSGDSYGYTF. DNA of the CDR3: TGTGCCAGCAGCCAAAGGTCCGGGGACAGCTATGGCTACACCTTC.

V and J are TRBV19 and TRBJ1-1; possibly TRBD1 for D (5 bases). CDR3 size: 16 residues. Germline CDR1 LNHDA, CDR2 SQIVND (reference sequence). The V end lost 3 bases, the J end lost 1 base, and 15 bases lay between the germline ends. CDR3 in amino acids: CASSIQGSGGNTEAFF. The CDR3 DNA is TGTGCCAGTAGTATTCAAGGATCGGGGGGGAACACTGAAGCTTTCTTT.

This rearrangement joins TRBV7-8 to TRBJ2-5, with no clear D. CDR3 length: 15 amino acids. Between the trimmed V and J ends, which lost 1 base and 5 bases, there was a span of 14 bases. Looked up from germline, CDR1 is SGHVS and CDR2 is FQNEAQ. CDR3 sequence reads: CASSLGISPPETQYF. DNA of the CDR3: TGTGCCAGCAGCTTAGGTATTAGCCCCCCGGAGACCCAGTACTTC.

This chain joins TRBV25-1 and TRBJ1-1; TRBD1 matches at 7 bases. J gave up 11 bases and V 0 bases, and 9 bases lay outside the gene matches. This CDR3 has 14 residues. Germline CDR1 and CDR2: MGHDK and SYGVNS. CDR3 DNA sequence: TGTGCCAGCAGTGAATATAGGAAGGGGGCGCCGGCTTTCTTT. Translation gives CASSEYRKGAPAFF.

This clone was counted a single time. The chain joins TRBV28 to TRBJ2-7; 9 bases map to TRBD2. V dropped 5 bases and J dropped 8; count of bases not matched to a gene: 19. Germline values: CDR1 MDHEN, CDR2 SYDVKM. The CDR3 totals 17 residues. CDR3 region: CASSQNHIGTSKQKQYF. CDR3 sequence (DNA): TGTGCCAGCAGTCAAAACCATATCGGGACTAGCAAACAGAAGCAGTACTTC.

The chain employs TRBV6-1 and TRBJ1-2; tentative D call: TRBD1 (5 bases). The V end lost 6 bases, the J end lost 4 bases, and 18 bases lay between the germline ends. The CDR3 loop spans 15 amino acids. Per germline, CDR1 MNHNS and CDR2 SASEGT. CDR3 residues: CASRPPGFTRYGYTF. The CDR3 DNA reads TGTGCCAGCAGGCCACCAGGGTTTACCCGCTATGGCTACACCTTC.

The gene calls are TRBV7-2 and TRBJ2-3, with unresolved D. This CDR3 spans 13 amino acids. Per germline, CDR1 SGHTA and CDR2 FQGNSA. Trimming took 5 bases from V and 0 from J, leaving 6 bases between them. This CDR3 reads CASSLLSTDTQYF. The CDR3 nucleotides read TGTGCCAGCAGCCTTCTTAGCACAGATACGCAGTATTTT.

The V and J genes are TRBV7-8 and TRBJ1-5, with D unresolved. Germline V gene sequence: CDR1 SGHVS, CDR2 FQNEAQ. V dropped 2 bases and J dropped 14 bases, with 13 bases sitting between them. CDR3 length: 12 residues. This CDR3 is CASSLTVESKHF. DNA for the CDR3: TGTGCCAGCAGCTTAACCGTGGAGTCCAAGCATTTT.

CDR3 loop: CASIRRRSGPHNEQFF. The CDR3, as DNA: TGTGCCAGCATCCGGAGGAGGAGCGGGCCTCACAATGAGCAGTTCTTC. The rearrangement links TRBV7-2 to TRBJ2-1; maybe TRBD2 (6 bases). With 7 bases removed from V and 5 bases from J, the gap between germline ends came to 21 bases. Germline-derived CDR1 and CDR2 are SGHTA and FQGNSA. The CDR3 covers 16 residues. The whole variable domain, remainder taken from reference TRBV7-2 and TRBJ2-1, is GAGVSQSPSNKVTEKGKDVELRCDPISGHTALYWYRQSLGQGLEFLIYFQGNSAPDKSGLPSDRFSAERTGGSVSTLTIQRTQQEDSAVYLCASIRRRSGPHNEQFFGPGTRLTVL.

The genes are TRBV4-3 and TRBJ2-7; 9 bases align to TRBD1. Per germline, CDR1 LGHNA and CDR2 YSLEER. V dropped 3 bases and J dropped 0; count of bases not matched to a gene: 6. CDR3 length equals 16 residues. In nucleotides, the CDR3 is TGCGCCAGCAGCCAGATCGGGACAGGGATCTCCTACGAGCAGTACTTC. It is translated as CASSQIGTGISYEQYF.

The chain links TRBV11-2 to TRBJ2-1; D perhaps matches TRBD2 (5 bases). CDR1 SGHAT and CDR2 FQNNGV come from the germline V gene. Trimming pared 2 bases from V and 4 bases from J, leaving 12 bases between. This CDR3 region has 15 residues. CDR3 sequence (DNA): TGTGCCAGCAGCTTAATTTGGGAGAGGTACAATGAGCAGTTCTTC. It yields the protein CASSLIWERYNEQFF.

The rearrangement links TRBV15 to TRBJ2-2; a weak D match, TRBD1 (6 bases). Trimming took off 5 bases at V and 0 bases at J, with 16 bases between the two ends. CDR3 size: 17 residues. CDR1 is LNHNV and CDR2 is YYDKDF in the germline V gene (reference sequence). For the CDR3, the DNA is TGTGCCACCAGCGGAACAAGACAGGCCGCGAACACCGGGGAGCTGTTTTTT. This encodes CATSGTRQAANTGELFF.

As for this clone: The sample holds other DNA sequences that translate to the same CDR3. The V call is TRBV25-1, the J call TRBJ2-1, with TRBD1 matching 10 bases. In germline, CDR1 is MGHDK, CDR2 SYGVNS. The CDR3 spans 18 residues. Trimming at V came to 2 bases and at J to 0 bases, leaving 7 bases not matched to a gene. The DNA of the CDR3 is TGTGCCAGCAGTGAAAGACAGGGGGCGGACAGCTCCTACAATGAGCAGTTCTTC. The encoded protein is CASSERQGADSSYNEQFF.

The J gene is TRBJ1-4, the V gene TRBV29-1, with 7 bases that match TRBD1. Germline CDR1 SQVTM, CDR2 ANQGSEA. This CDR3 has 13 amino acids. With 7 bases clipped from V and 10 bases from J, the junction kept 12 bases outside the gene matches. For the CDR3, the DNA is TGCAGCGCCGAGGGACAGACATCAGGAAAACTGTTTTTT. Translated: CSAEGQTSGKLFF. Filled out from reference TRBV29-1 and TRBJ1-4, the complete variable domain reads SAVISQKPSRDICQRGTSLTIQCQVDSQVTMMFWYRQQPGQSLTLIATANQGSEATYESGFVIDKFPISRPNLTFSTLTVSNMSPEDSSIYLCSAEGQTSGKLFFGSGTQLSVL.

The V call is TRBV9, the J call TRBJ1-2; D is uncertain. The length of the CDR3 is 14 residues. V shed 4 bases and J shed 4 bases, with 14 bases lying between them. The germline CDR1 and CDR2 sequences are SGDLS and YYNGEE. In DNA form, the CDR3 reads TGTGCCAGCAGCCCCGAGAGCGCGCTCTATGGCTACACCTTC. It translates to CASSPESALYGYTF.

The chain combines TRBV7-2 with TRBJ1-1; D is ambiguous. Germline values: CDR1 SGHTA, CDR2 FQGNSA. Trimming removed 4 bases from V and 9 bases from J, with 6 bases in between. The CDR3 has 10 amino acids. The DNA for the CDR3 is TGTGCCAGCAGCTCAGGAAAAGCTTTCTTT. Encoded protein: CASSSGKAFF.

This clone was recorded only once. This sequence joins TRBV28 and TRBJ1-6, with TRBD1 matching 7 bases. This CDR3 is built from 15 residues. Germline V gene lookup returns CDR1 MDHEN and CDR2 SYDVKM. The trim removed 6 bases at V and 7 bases at J, leaving 9 bases unmatched. CDR3 residues: CASRSYKGANSPLHF. The DNA of the CDR3 is TGTGCCAGCAGATCATACAAGGGGGCAAATTCACCCCTCCACTTT. Drawing the rest from reference TRBV28 and TRBJ1-6, the complete variable domain is DVKVTQSSRYLVKRTGEKVFLECVQDMDHENMFWYRQDPGLGLRLIYFSYDVKMKEKGDIPEGYSVSREKKERFSLILESASTNQTSMYLCASRSYKGANSPLHFGNGTRLTVT.

The chain recombines TRBV5-6 with TRBJ2-7, with TRBD1 identical over 7 bases. The CDR3 has 14 amino acids. The J segment lost 0 bases and the V segment lost 4 bases, leaving 4 bases of the junction unmatched. Looked up from germline, CDR1 is SGHDT and CDR2 is YYEEEE. The CDR3 DNA sequence: TGTGCCAGCAGCCGACAGGGCTTCTCCTACGAGCAGTACTTC. Translation: CASSRQGFSYEQYF.

This sequence joins TRBV7-9 and TRBJ2-7, with D perhaps TRBD2 (5 bases). The germline CDR1 and CDR2 sequences are SEHNR and FQNEAQ (reference sequence). This CDR3 has 13 amino acids. The V gene lost 2 bases and the J gene lost 6 bases, with 11 bases spanning the gap. CDR3 sequence: CASSLTGSREQYF. As DNA, the CDR3 is TGTGCCAGCAGCTTAACGGGGTCGCGCGAGCAGTACTTC.

The chain uses TRBV6-5 and TRBJ1-2; D unclear. CDR3 length: 13 amino acids. Germline V gene sequence: CDR1 MNHEY, CDR2 SVGAGI. Trimming left V 6 bases short and J 6 bases short, with 14 bases between. This CDR3 is CASSQAWVNGYTF. The CDR3 DNA reads as TGTGCCAGCAGCCAAGCGTGGGTGAATGGCTACACCTTC.

The rearrangement links TRBV5-6 to TRBJ1-2, with a tentative D call TRBD1 (6 bases). Trimming shortened V by 4 bases and J by 8 bases, and 9 bases separated the two germline ends. The CDR3 extends over 11 amino acids. The germline V gene encodes CDR1 SGHDT and CDR2 YYEEEE. The CDR3 bases are TGTGCCAGCAGCCGGACAGAAGGCTACACCTTC. Translation: CASSRTEGYTF.

The chain uses TRBV4-1 and TRBJ1-2; maybe TRBD1 (5 bases). The CDR3 is made up of 13 amino acids. CDR1 is MGHRA, CDR2 YSYEKL, per germline. Trimming took off 4 bases at V and 4 bases at J, with 10 bases between the two ends. CDR3 sequence reads: CASSPQGSYGYTF. In DNA, the CDR3 is TGCGCCAGCAGCCCCCAGGGTTCCTATGGCTACACCTTC.

This clone has just a few counts. The J gene is TRBJ1-4, the V gene TRBV18; D remains ambiguous. Trimming shortened V by 2 bases and J by 7 bases, and 8 bases separated the two germline ends. Germline V lookup: CDR1 KGHSH, CDR2 LQKENI. The CDR3 consists of 13 residues. CDR3 nucleotide sequence: TGTGCCAGCTCACCAGGGAGCGGTGAAAAACTGTTTTTT. It encodes CASSPGSGEKLFF.

The chain has TRBV15 and TRBJ1-3; 7 bases fit TRBD1. In germline, CDR1 is LNHNV, CDR2 YYDKDF (reference sequence). The trim removed 3 bases at V and 2 bases at J, leaving 7 bases unmatched. This CDR3 comprises 16 residues. This CDR3 is CATSRARGLTGNTIYF. In nucleotides, the CDR3 is TGTGCCACCAGCAGGGCAAGGGGGCTTACTGGAAACACCATATATTTT.

This sequence joins TRBV7-2 and TRBJ2-7; tentative D call: TRBD1 (6 bases). The CDR3 has 16 residues. Germline values: CDR1 SGHTA, CDR2 FQGNSA. Trimming stripped 2 bases from V and 2 bases from J, with 16 bases between. DNA of the CDR3: TGTGCCAGCAGCTTAAGTCTGGGGGCCTTACCCTACGAGCAGTACTTC. Translated: CASSLSLGALPYEQYF.